Below are 28 T cell receptor beta chains sequenced from a single sample in a study of blood T cell repertoires in COVID-19. Assay: immunoSEQ multiplex PCR; the TCRdb copy retains only in-frame clones and omits some. The data hold around 260,000 clones, with 88% observed a single time. Sequencing was performed on peripheral blood. Receptor source: a man aged 55 to 70 who had recovered from COVID-19.

The chain recombines TRBV9 with TRBJ2-3; possible D gene TRBD2, 7 bases. Looked up from germline, CDR1 is SGDLS and CDR2 is YYNGEE. Trimming took off 3 bases at V and 0 bases at J, with 17 bases between the two ends. The CDR3 has 17 amino acids. CDR3 DNA sequence: TGTGCCAGCAGCGCTGTAGGGGGGGGCCGGAGCACAGATACGCAGTATTTT. Residues: CASSAVGGGRSTDTQYF.

The chain uses TRBV11-2 and TRBJ2-2; D is possibly TRBD1 (6 bases). Germline assignment: CDR1 SGHAT and CDR2 FQNNGV. The CDR3 extends over 16 amino acids. Trimming pared 3 bases from V and 3 bases from J, leaving 14 bases between. The CDR3 loop reads CASSFLGGFDTGELFF. The CDR3 nucleotides are TGTGCCAGCAGCTTTTTAGGGGGTTTCGACACCGGGGAGCTGTTTTTT.

A word on this clone: Other DNA sequences in the same sample also yield this CDR3. The chain uses TRBV6-5 and TRBJ2-5; weak D call: TRBD2 (5 bases). This CDR3 is built from 12 residues. The V gene lost 2 bases and the J gene lost 4 bases, with 5 bases spanning the gap. Germline V gene lookup returns CDR1 MNHEY and CDR2 SVGAGI. DNA of the CDR3: TGTGCCAGCAGTTACGGGAGAGAGACCCAGTACTTC. It specifies CASSYGRETQYF.

The chain uses TRBV5-1 and TRBJ2-5; TRBD2 aligns across 8 bases. The junction had 7 bases not matched to a gene; V was cut back by 4 bases and J by 5 bases. This CDR3 spans 14 amino acids. CDR1 is SGHRS and CDR2 is YFSETQ in the germline V gene. Here the CDR3 reads CASSPGGTRETQYF. In nucleotides, the CDR3 is TGCGCCAGCAGCCCGGGGGGGACTCGGGAGACCCAGTACTTC.

This rearrangement joins TRBV23-1 to TRBJ2-6, with 8 bases lining up with TRBD1. TRBV23-1 is an open reading frame, and its role is uncertain. Trimming took 5 bases from V and 2 from J; bases not matched to a gene: 5. This CDR3 spans 16 amino acids. For the CDR3, the DNA is TGCGCCAGCAGTGCTACGACAGGGGCTGGGGCCAACGTCCTGACTTTC. Its protein product is CASSATTGAGANVLTF.

This rearrangement joins TRBV7-2 to TRBJ2-7, with 11 bases aligning to TRBD1. V lost 6 bases and J lost 5; bases outside the gene matches: 9. Per germline, CDR1 SGHTA and CDR2 FQGNSA. The CDR3 spans 15 residues. CDR3 region: CASSYPDRGHHEQYF. For the CDR3, the DNA is TGTGCCAGCAGTTACCCGGACAGGGGGCACCACGAGCAGTACTTC.

The V gene is TRBV27, the J gene TRBJ2-5; TRBD2 aligns across 7 bases. This CDR3 contains 15 residues. Trimming took 0 bases from V and 7 from J; bases not matched to a gene: 8. CDR1 and CDR2 from the germline V gene are MNHEY and SMNVEV (reference sequence). In DNA form, the CDR3 reads TGTGCCAGCAGTTTATCCCCTAGCGGCGCCGGGACCCAGTACTTC. This sequence encodes CASSLSPSGAGTQYF.

Here the CDR3 DNA reads TGTGCCAGCAGCGTAGTCCCGGGGGTCTACGAGCAGTACTTC. The encoded protein is CASSVVPGVYEQYF. The chain links TRBV9 to TRBJ2-7, with D perhaps matching TRBD2 (6 bases). The CDR3 runs 14 residues. The germline V gene encodes CDR1 SGDLS and CDR2 YYNGEE. Trimming left V 0 bases short and J 3 bases short, with 10 bases between.

This sequence joins TRBV9 and TRBJ1-2; D not resolved. The CDR3 spans 15 residues. The V end was cut by 3 bases, the J end by 0 bases, with 12 bases between. The germline V gene has CDR1 SGDLS and CDR2 YYNGEE. CDR3 protein: CASSGQVNPNYGYTF. The CDR3 DNA is TGTGCCAGCAGCGGCCAGGTTAACCCTAACTATGGCTACACCTTC. The full variable domain, in which reference TRBV9 and TRBJ1-2 provide the parts outside the CDR3, is DSGVTQTPKHLITATGQRVTLRCSPRSGDLSVYWYQQSLDQGLQFLIQYYNGEERAKGNILERFSAQQFPDLHSELNLSSLELGDSALYFCASSGQVNPNYGYTFGSGTRLTVV.

The gene calls are TRBV6-1 and TRBJ2-5; 9 nucleotides agree with TRBD2. V lost 2 bases, J lost 0 bases, and 7 bases stayed unmatched. The length of the CDR3 is 17 residues. In germline, CDR1 is MNHNS, CDR2 SASEGT. CDR3 nucleotides: TGTGCCAGCAGTGAACCAGAACTAGCGGGCTACCAAGAGACCCAGTACTTC. Its protein product is CASSEPELAGYQETQYF.

This clone appeared once. The J gene is TRBJ1-4, the V gene TRBV7-9; a possible D gene is TRBD1 (5 bases). The germline gives CDR1 SEHNR, CDR2 FQNEAQ (reference sequence). With 3 bases removed from V and 5 bases from J, the gap between germline ends came to 16 bases. The CDR3 has 16 residues. In DNA, the CDR3 is TGTGCCAGCAGCTTCTTATCAGGGTTAGGGAATGAAAAACTGTTTTTT. This sequence encodes CASSFLSGLGNEKLFF. The full variable domain, rest sourced from reference TRBV7-9 and TRBJ1-4, is DTGVSQNPRHKITKRGQNVTFRCDPISEHNRLYWYRQTLGQGPEFLTYFQNEAQLEKSRLLSDRFSAERPKGSFSTLEIQRTEQGDSAMYLCASSFLSGLGNEKLFFGSGTQLSVL.

The rearrangement joins TRBV6-4 to TRBJ1-1, with D uncertain. The CDR3 covers 16 residues. The germline V gene has CDR1 MRHNA and CDR2 SNTAGT. Trimming cost V 0 bases and J 3 bases, with 14 bases left between them. The CDR3 loop reads CASSDSRVNSHTEAFF. The CDR3 DNA follows: TGTGCCAGCAGTGACTCGAGAGTAAACTCCCACACTGAAGCTTTCTTT.

The chain recombines TRBV5-1 with TRBJ1-1; D is perhaps TRBD1 (5 bases). Trimming cost V 6 bases and J 0 bases, with 12 bases left between them. Germline lookup yields CDR1 SGHRS and CDR2 YFSETQ. There are 14 residues in the CDR3. The CDR3 DNA reads as TGCGCCAGCACCCCAAGGGACTTGAACACTGAAGCTTTCTTT. Amino acid sequence: CASTPRDLNTEAFF.

DNA for the CDR3: TGTGCCAGCAGCCGCCTCGGGGGGACAGGGAGGGCTGGCTACACCTTC. Translating gives CASSRLGGTGRAGYTF. V gene TRBV3-1 (or the pseudogene TRBV3-2) combines with J gene TRBJ1-2, with 9 bases identical to TRBD1. Germline V CDR1 and CDR2: LGHDT, YNNKEL (reference sequence). V lost 4 bases and J lost 7; bases outside the gene matches: 13. The CDR3 has 16 amino acids.

The CDR3, as DNA: TGTGCCAGTAGAGCTAGCGGGGGGGCCGGGGAAGCTGGGCAGTATTTT. Protein product: CASRASGGAGEAGQYF. The chain combines TRBV19 with TRBJ2-3; 12 nucleotides align to TRBD2. Germline V lookup: CDR1 LNHDA, CDR2 SQIVND (reference sequence). Trimming at V came to 6 bases and at J to 11 bases, leaving 15 bases not matched to a gene. The CDR3 covers 16 residues.

This clone showed up just a few times. The J gene is TRBJ1-2, the V gene TRBV6-5; 8 nucleotides align to TRBD1. Germline assignment: CDR1 MNHEY and CDR2 SVGAGI. CDR3 length: 16 amino acids. Losses at the gene ends were 2 bases for V and 4 bases for J; bases not matched to a gene: 9. CDR3 in DNA: TGTGCCAGCAGTTACACCCGCGGACAGGGAAGCTATGGCTACACCTTC. This sequence encodes CASSYTRGQGSYGYTF.

The chain has TRBV9 and TRBJ1-1; TRBD1 might be the D (6 bases). Germline-derived CDR1 and CDR2 are SGDLS and YYNGEE. The CDR3 consists of 15 residues. V was cut by 4 bases and J by 2 bases, with 15 bases left in between. The CDR3 region is CASSSDRLRNTEAFF. CDR3 bases: TGTGCCAGCAGCTCTGACAGGCTACGAAACACTGAAGCTTTCTTT. Together with reference TRBV9 and TRBJ1-1, the CDR3 gives the full variable domain: DSGVTQTPKHLITATGQRVTLRCSPRSGDLSVYWYQQSLDQGLQFLIQYYNGEERAKGNILERFSAQQFPDLHSELNLSSLELGDSALYFCASSSDRLRNTEAFFGQGTRLTVV.

V is TRBV10-1 and J is TRBJ1-1; maybe TRBD1 (5 bases). The CDR3 extends over 13 amino acids. V was cut by 4 bases and J by 1 base, with 7 bases left in between. Looked up from germline, CDR1 is WNHNN and CDR2 is SYGVQD (reference sequence). CDR3 nucleotides: TGCGCCAGCAGTGGACAGCCGAACACTGAAGCTTTCTTT. It encodes CASSGQPNTEAFF.

The V call is TRBV6-5, the J call TRBJ2-2; tentatively, D is TRBD1 (6 bases). The CDR3 length is 14 residues. Deletions cut 5 bases from V and 4 bases from J, with 11 bases between. Germline-derived CDR1 and CDR2 are MNHEY and SVGAGI. CDR3 sequence reads: CASSPLGGTGELFF. Written as DNA, the CDR3 is TGTGCCAGCAGTCCGCTAGGGGGCACCGGGGAGCTGTTTTTT.

This clone appeared a single time. The CDR3 DNA follows: TGTGCCAGCAGCAGTACTAGCGGGGGGGCCCAAGAGACCCAGTACTTC. Translation: CASSSTSGGAQETQYF. This sequence joins TRBV9 and TRBJ2-5; TRBD2 matches 13 bases. Trimming took 4 bases from V and 1 from J; bases not matched to a gene: 4. CDR1 SGDLS and CDR2 YYNGEE come from the germline V gene. The CDR3 length is 16 residues.

CDR3: CASSHQGSLVTGELFF. The CDR3 DNA is TGTGCCAGCAGCCACCAGGGGTCCTTGGTGACCGGGGAGCTGTTTTTT. The rearrangement uses TRBV14 and TRBJ2-2; a weak D match, TRBD1 (6 bases). The CDR3 extends over 16 amino acids. The V gene's germline CDR1 is SGHDN and CDR2 FVKESK. V was shortened by 3 bases and J by 5 bases, with 16 bases between the two germline ends.

The gene calls are TRBV24-1 and TRBJ2-3, with 13 bases identical to TRBD2. CDR3 length equals 15 residues. Germline V gene sequence: CDR1 KGHDR, CDR2 SFDVKD. Germline trimming cut 4 bases from V and 6 bases from J; bases unmatched to any gene: 3. The CDR3: CATSEGLAGEDTQYF. The CDR3 DNA sequence: TGTGCCACCAGTGAAGGACTAGCGGGGGAGGATACGCAGTATTTT.

To note about this clone: Other DNA sequences in the sample encode the same CDR3. This sequence joins TRBV9 and TRBJ2-7, with a tentative D call TRBD1 (5 bases). V was cut by 0 bases and J by 2 bases, with 9 bases left in between. From germline, CDR1 is SGDLS and CDR2 YYNGEE. This CDR3 spans 14 amino acids. In DNA, the CDR3 is TGTGCCAGCAGCGTAGCTACGGACACCTACGAGCAGTACTTC. This translates into CASSVATDTYEQYF.

This chain joins TRBV7-3 and TRBJ1-3; the D gene is possibly TRBD1 (6 bases). The V gene lost 1 base and the J gene lost 0 bases, with 7 bases spanning the gap. Germline lookup yields CDR1 SGHTA and CDR2 FQGTGA. The CDR3 loop spans 15 amino acids. The CDR3 is CASSLKGGSGNTIYF. CDR3 nucleotide sequence: TGTGCCAGCAGCTTAAAAGGGGGCTCTGGAAACACCATATATTTT.

V is TRBV5-1 and J is TRBJ2-5, with TRBD2 as a possible D gene (5 bases). The germline gives CDR1 SGHRS, CDR2 YFSETQ. The CDR3 extends over 15 amino acids. Deletions cut 0 bases from V and 5 bases from J, with 14 bases between. The CDR3 DNA reads as TGCGCCAGCAGCTTGGACTGGCCCTGGAGGGAGACCCAGTACTTC. It is translated as CASSLDWPWRETQYF.

The V call is TRBV5-4, the J call TRBJ2-3, with 9 bases that match TRBD1. Germline V gene lookup returns CDR1 SGHNT and CDR2 YYREEE (reference sequence). The CDR3 is 13 residues long. V lost 4 bases to trimming and J lost 5 bases; unmatched junction nucleotides: 2. Here the CDR3 DNA reads TGTGCCAGCAGCCAGGGACAGGGAGATACGCAGTATTTT. It is translated as CASSQGQGDTQYF.

This rearrangement joins TRBV27 to TRBJ1-1, with 10 nucleotides matching TRBD1. The V and J ends lost 6 bases and 10 bases, in that order; junction bases with no gene match: 8. This CDR3 has 13 residues. CDR1 MNHEY and CDR2 SMNVEV come from the germline V gene (reference sequence). CDR3 residues: CASSQGDRGGAFF. The CDR3, as DNA: TGTGCCAGCAGCCAAGGGGACAGGGGTGGAGCTTTCTTT.

This sequence joins TRBV6-5 and TRBJ1-3; D is possibly TRBD1 (6 bases). Trimming stripped 6 bases from V and 2 bases from J, with 11 bases between. There are 14 residues in the CDR3. Germline CDR1 is MNHEY and CDR2 is SVGAGI. The CDR3 spells CASRIRGAGNTIYF. CDR3 DNA: TGTGCCAGCAGAATCAGGGGAGCTGGAAACACCATATATTTT.